Presented here are 12 T cell receptor beta chains from one specimen sequenced in a study of blood T cells in healthy people across ages. The use of a sample-barcoded 5' primer and a J-beta primer mix characterized a second PCR of about 6 to 12 cycles. MiXCR, run by TCRdb on the 5' RACE reads, gives a single entry per CDR3 protein. The table lists 1.5 million or so distinct CDR3 sequences, approximately 43% of them singletons. The sequencing input was blood. The receptors stem from a woman between 18 and 29 years old in good health.

This chain connects TRBV14 to TRBJ2-5; D may be TRBD2 (6 bases). Germline CDR1 SGHDN, CDR2 FVKESK. The V end lost 4 bases, the J end lost 7 bases, and 13 bases lay between the germline ends. The CDR3 covers 13 residues. The CDR3 loop reads CASSPGGPLTQYF. The CDR3 DNA is TGTGCCAGCAGCCCCGGAGGGCCATTGACCCAGTACTTC.

The chain combines TRBV4-3 with TRBJ1-1, with D unresolved. The CDR3 is 13 residues long. Germline V lookup: CDR1 LGHNA, CDR2 YSLEER. The V gene lost 2 bases and the J gene lost 7 bases, with 11 bases spanning the gap. The CDR3 spells CASSQSTADEAFF. CDR3 DNA: TGCGCCAGCAGCCAATCTACAGCGGATGAAGCTTTCTTT.

A word on this clonotype: An end of the junction does not agree with germline; a read error may underlie this. The J gene is TRBJ1-5, the V gene TRBV2; no clear D. Germline V CDR1 and CDR2: SNHLY, FYNNEI. This CDR3 region has 15 residues. The DNA for the CDR3 is TGTGCCAGCAGTCGCCGTCAGACAAGCAATCGGCCCCAGCATTTT. This translates into CASSRRQTSNRPQHF.

In its sample, this clonotype was seen a few times. The chain employs TRBV20-1 and TRBJ1-5, with no clear D. The V and J ends lost 6 bases and 6 bases respectively, with 15 bases between them. Germline loops: CDR1 DFQATT, CDR2 SNEGSKA (reference sequence). The CDR3 has 13 residues. CDR3: CSAIKSGGQPQHF. CDR3 nucleotides: TGCAGTGCCATAAAAAGTGGAGGTCAGCCCCAGCATTTT.

This clonotype appeared a few times. This chain uses TRBV29-1 with TRBJ1-1; D gene unclear. The ends were cut back, 6 bases at V and 0 bases at J, with 11 bases in the middle. The CDR3 is 13 amino acids. CDR1 and CDR2 from the germline V gene are SQVTM and ANQGSEA. CDR3 amino acids: CSVTTLLNTEAFF. CDR3 sequence (DNA): TGCAGCGTCACAACACTGTTGAACACTGAAGCTTTCTTT.

This clonotype occurred a few times. This chain links TRBV2 with TRBJ1-5, with 8 bases fitting TRBD1. The V and J ends lost 6 bases and 6 bases, in that order; junction bases with no gene match: 4. CDR3 length equals 13 residues. The germline CDR1 and CDR2 sequences are SNHLY and FYNNEI. CDR3 region: CASRNRGTQPQHF. CDR3 bases: TGTGCCAGCAGGAACAGGGGGACTCAGCCCCAGCATTTT.

V is TRBV2 and J is TRBJ2-7; 8 bases map to TRBD1. CDR1 is SNHLY, CDR2 FYNNEI, per germline. V was clipped by 7 bases and J by 2 bases; unmatched bases: 13. This CDR3 is built from 16 residues. The CDR3 here is CASIRDRDRLAYEQYF. The DNA for the CDR3 is TGTGCCAGCATCCGTGACCGGGACAGGTTAGCCTACGAGCAGTACTTC.

The chain uses TRBV2 and TRBJ1-1; the D is unclear. The germline V and J ends were trimmed by 4 bases and 7 bases, with 10 bases remaining between them. Per germline, CDR1 SNHLY and CDR2 FYNNEI. The CDR3 runs to 12 residues. The CDR3 protein is CASSVERNEAFF. The CDR3 DNA is TGTGCCAGCAGTGTTGAGAGGAATGAAGCTTTCTTT.

The chain carries TRBV20-1 and TRBJ1-5, with D possibly TRBD1 on 6 matching bases. The length of the CDR3 is 15 residues. CDR1 and CDR2 (germline): DFQATT, SNEGSKA (reference sequence). Between the trimmed V and J ends, which lost 3 bases and 6 bases, there was a span of 18 bases. CDR3 sequence (DNA): TGCAGTGCTAGCCGATCGACACAGGGAACTCAGCCCCAGCATTTT. This gives the protein CSASRSTQGTQPQHF.

V is TRBV10-3 and J is TRBJ2-3; TRBD2 agrees at 12 bases. The CDR3 has 16 residues. The trim removed 0 bases at V and 8 bases at J, leaving 6 bases unmatched. Germline V gives CDR1 ENHRY, CDR2 SYGVKD. CDR3 protein: CAISESTSGRGATQYF. The CDR3 DNA reads TGTGCCATCAGTGAGTCGACTAGCGGGAGAGGGGCTACGCAGTATTTT.

This clonotype was observed a handful of times. This sequence joins TRBV29-1 and TRBJ2-1; 10 bases map to TRBD1. CDR3 length equals 15 residues. CDR1 SQVTM and CDR2 ANQGSEA come from the germline V gene. V lost 6 bases and J lost 3; bases outside the gene matches: 8. Here the CDR3 reads CSVQPGQGFYNEQFF. The CDR3 nucleotides are TGCAGCGTGCAACCGGGACAGGGGTTCTACAATGAGCAGTTCTTC.

This clonotype was detected only a few times. The rearrangement links TRBV4-2 to TRBJ2-7; D perhaps matches TRBD2 (5 bases). Trimming took 3 bases from V and 3 from J, leaving 12 bases between them. Per germline, CDR1 LGHNA and CDR2 YNFKEQ. This CDR3 spans 14 amino acids. DNA of the CDR3: TGTGCCAGCAGCCAGGGAGACGGTTGCTACGAGCAGTACTTC. Protein sequence: CASSQGDGCYEQYF.